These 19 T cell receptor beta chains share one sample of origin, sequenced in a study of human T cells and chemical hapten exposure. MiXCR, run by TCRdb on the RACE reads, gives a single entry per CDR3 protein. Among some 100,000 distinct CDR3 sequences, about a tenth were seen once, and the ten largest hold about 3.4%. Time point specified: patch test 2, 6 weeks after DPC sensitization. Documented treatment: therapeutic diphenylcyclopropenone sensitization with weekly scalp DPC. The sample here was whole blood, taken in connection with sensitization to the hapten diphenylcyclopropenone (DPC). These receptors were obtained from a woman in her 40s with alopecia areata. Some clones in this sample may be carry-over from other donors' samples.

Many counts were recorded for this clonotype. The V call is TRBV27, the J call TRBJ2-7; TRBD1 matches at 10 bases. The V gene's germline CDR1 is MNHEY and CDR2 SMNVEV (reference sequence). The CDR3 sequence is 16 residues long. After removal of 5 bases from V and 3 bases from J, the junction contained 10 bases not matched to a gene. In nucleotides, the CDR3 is TGTGCCAGCAGTCCCTCACGGACAGGGGGAGGCTACGAGCAGTACTTC. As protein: CASSPSRTGGGYEQYF.

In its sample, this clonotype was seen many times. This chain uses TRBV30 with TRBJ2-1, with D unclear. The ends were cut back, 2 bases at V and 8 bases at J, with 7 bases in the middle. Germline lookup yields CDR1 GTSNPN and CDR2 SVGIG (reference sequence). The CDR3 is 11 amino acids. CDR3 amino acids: CAWSNIDEQFF. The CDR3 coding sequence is TGTGCCTGGAGTAATATCGATGAGCAGTTCTTC.

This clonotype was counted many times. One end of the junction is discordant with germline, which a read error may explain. The DNA for the CDR3 is TGTGCCATCCAAAGCGGGGGGTTGTCTTTTTTT. As protein: CAIQSGGLSFF. The chain employs TRBV10-3 and TRBJ2-3; 9 nucleotides agree with TRBD2. Per the germline V gene, CDR1 is ENHRY and CDR2 is SYGVKD. CDR3 length: 11 amino acids.

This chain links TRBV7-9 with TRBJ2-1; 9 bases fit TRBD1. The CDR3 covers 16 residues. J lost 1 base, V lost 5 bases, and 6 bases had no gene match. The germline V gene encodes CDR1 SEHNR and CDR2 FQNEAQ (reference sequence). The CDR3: CASSPPGTGSYNEQFF. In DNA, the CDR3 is TGTGCCAGCAGCCCCCCCGGGACAGGGTCCTACAATGAGCAGTTCTTC.

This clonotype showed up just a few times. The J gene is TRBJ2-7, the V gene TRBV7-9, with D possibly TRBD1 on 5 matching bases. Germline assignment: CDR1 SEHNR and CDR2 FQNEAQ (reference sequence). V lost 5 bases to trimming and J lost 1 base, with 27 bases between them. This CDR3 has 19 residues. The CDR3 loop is CASSARKGRRQTLSYEQYF. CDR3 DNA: TGTGCCAGCAGCGCTCGAAAGGGGCGTCGCCAGACCTTGTCCTACGAGCAGTACTTC.

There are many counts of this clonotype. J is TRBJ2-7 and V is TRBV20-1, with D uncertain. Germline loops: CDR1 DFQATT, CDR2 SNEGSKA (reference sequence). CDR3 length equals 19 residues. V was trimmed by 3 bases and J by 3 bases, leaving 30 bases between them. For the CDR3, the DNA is TGCAGTGCTAGGGTTCTTGGAAGGGCAGACGGTCCTTACTTCTACGAGCAGTACTTC. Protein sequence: CSARVLGRADGPYFYEQYF.

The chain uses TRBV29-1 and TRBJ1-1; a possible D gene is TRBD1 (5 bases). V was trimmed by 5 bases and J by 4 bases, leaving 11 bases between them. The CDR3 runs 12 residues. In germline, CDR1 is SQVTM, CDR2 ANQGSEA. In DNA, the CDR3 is TGCAGCGTTATCCCAGGGAGCACTGAAGCTTTCTTT. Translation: CSVIPGSTEAFF.

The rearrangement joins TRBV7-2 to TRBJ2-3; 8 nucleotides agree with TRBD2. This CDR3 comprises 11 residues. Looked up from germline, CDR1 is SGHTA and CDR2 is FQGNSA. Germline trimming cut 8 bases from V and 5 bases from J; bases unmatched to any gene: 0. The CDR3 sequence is CASAGGDTQYF. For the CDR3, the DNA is TGTGCCAGCGCGGGAGGAGATACGCAGTATTTT.

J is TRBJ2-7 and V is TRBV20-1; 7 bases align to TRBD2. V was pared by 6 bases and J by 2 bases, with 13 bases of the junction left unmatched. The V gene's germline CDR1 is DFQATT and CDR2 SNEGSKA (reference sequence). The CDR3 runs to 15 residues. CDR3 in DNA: TGCAGTGCCTCTACCTGGGGGGGGACCACCTACGAGCAGTACTTC. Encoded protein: CSASTWGGTTYEQYF.

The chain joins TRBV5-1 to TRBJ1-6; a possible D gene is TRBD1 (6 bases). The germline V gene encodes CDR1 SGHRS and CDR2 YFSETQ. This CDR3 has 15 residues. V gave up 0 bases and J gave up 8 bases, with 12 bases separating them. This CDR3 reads CASSLAGGEDSPLHF. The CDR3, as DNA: TGCGCCAGCAGCTTGGCGGGGGGCGAAGATTCACCCCTCCACTTT.

The CDR3 DNA reads as TGTGCCACCAGCGGTGGGGGGGAGAGTAATGAAAAACTGTTTTTT. Translation: CATSGGGESNEKLFF. This chain joins TRBV15 and TRBJ1-4; TRBD1 might be the D (5 bases). Germline CDR1 is LNHNV and CDR2 is YYDKDF (reference sequence). Deletions cut 5 bases from V and 4 bases from J, with 14 bases between. The CDR3 contains 15 residues.

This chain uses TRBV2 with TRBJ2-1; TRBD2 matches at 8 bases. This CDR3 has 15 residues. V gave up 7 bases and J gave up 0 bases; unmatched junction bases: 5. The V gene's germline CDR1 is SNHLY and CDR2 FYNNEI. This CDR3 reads CASNRGGSSYNEQFF. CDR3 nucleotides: TGTGCCAGCAACCGGGGGGGTAGCTCCTACAATGAGCAGTTCTTC.

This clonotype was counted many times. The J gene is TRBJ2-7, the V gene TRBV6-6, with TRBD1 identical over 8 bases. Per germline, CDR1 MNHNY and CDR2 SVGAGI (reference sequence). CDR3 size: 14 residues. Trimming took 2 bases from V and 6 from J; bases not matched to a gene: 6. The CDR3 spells CASSYTAGGSEQYF. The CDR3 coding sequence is TGTGCCAGCAGTTACACGGCAGGGGGCAGCGAGCAGTACTTC.

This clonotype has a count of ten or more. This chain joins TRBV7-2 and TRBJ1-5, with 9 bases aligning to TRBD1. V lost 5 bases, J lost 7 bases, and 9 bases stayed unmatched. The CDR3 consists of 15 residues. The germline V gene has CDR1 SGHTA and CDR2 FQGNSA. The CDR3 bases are TGTGCCAGCAGCCCCCGGACAGGGGTCGGGCAGCCCCAGCATTTT. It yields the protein CASSPRTGVGQPQHF.

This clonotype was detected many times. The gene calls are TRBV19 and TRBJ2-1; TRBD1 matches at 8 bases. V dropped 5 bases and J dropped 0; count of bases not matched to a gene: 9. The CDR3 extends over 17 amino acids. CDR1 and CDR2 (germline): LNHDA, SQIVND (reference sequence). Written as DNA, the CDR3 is TGTGCCAGTAGTGGAAACAGGGGGTCTACCTCCTACAATGAGCAGTTCTTC. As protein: CASSGNRGSTSYNEQFF.

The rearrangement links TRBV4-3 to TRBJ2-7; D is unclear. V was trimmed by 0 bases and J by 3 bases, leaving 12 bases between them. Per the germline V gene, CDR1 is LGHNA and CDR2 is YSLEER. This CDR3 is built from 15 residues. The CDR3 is CASSQDRQVIYEQYF. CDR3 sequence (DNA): TGCGCCAGCAGCCAAGATAGGCAGGTCATCTACGAGCAGTACTTC.

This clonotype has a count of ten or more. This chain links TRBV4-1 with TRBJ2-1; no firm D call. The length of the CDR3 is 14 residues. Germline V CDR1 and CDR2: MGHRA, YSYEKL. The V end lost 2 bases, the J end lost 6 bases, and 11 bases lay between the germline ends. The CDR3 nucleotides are TGCGCCAGCAGCCAACTTGAATTGAGCAATGAGCAGTTCTTC. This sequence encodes CASSQLELSNEQFF.

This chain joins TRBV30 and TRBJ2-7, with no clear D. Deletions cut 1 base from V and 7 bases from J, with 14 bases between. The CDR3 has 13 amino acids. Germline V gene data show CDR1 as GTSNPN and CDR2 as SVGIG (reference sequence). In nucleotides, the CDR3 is TGTGCCTGGAGTGAAAGGCGGTCTACGGAGCAGTACTTC. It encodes CAWSERRSTEQYF. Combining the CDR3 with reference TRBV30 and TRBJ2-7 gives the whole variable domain SQTIHQWPATLVQPVGSPLSLECTVEGTSNPNLYWYRQAAGRGLQLLFYSVGIGQISSEVPQNLSASRPQDRQFILSSKKLLLSDSGFYLCAWSERRSTEQYFGPGTRLTVT.

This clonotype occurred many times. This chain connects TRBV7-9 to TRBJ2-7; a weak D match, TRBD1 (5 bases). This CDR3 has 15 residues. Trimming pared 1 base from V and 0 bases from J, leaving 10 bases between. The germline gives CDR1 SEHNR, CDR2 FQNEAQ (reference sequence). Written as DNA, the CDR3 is TGTGCCAGCAGCTTAGGACAGAGGAGCTCCTACGAGCAGTACTTC. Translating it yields CASSLGQRSSYEQYF.